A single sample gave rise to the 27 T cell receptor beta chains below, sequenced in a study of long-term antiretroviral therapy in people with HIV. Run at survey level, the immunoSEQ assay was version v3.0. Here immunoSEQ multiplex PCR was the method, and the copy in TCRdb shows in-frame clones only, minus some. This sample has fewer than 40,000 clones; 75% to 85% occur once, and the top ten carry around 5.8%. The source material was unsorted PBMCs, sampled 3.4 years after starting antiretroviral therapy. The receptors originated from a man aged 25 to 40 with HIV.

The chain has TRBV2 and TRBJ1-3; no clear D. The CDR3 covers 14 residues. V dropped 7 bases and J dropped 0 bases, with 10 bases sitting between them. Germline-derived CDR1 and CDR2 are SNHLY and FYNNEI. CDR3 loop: CASKESYSGNTIYF. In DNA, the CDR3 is TGTGCCAGCAAGGAAAGTTACTCTGGAAACACCATATATTTT.

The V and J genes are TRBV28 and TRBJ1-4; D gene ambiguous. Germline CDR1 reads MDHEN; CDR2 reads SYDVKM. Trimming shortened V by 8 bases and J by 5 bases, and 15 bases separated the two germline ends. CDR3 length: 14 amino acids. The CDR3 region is CASGREAGNEKLFF. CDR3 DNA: TGTGCCAGCGGGCGGGAAGCGGGGAATGAAAAACTGTTTTTT.

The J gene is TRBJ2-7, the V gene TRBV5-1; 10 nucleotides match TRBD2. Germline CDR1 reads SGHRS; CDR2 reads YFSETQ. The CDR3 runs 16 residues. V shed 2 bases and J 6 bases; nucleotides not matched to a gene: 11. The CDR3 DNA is TGCGCCAGCAGCTTCCTAGCGGGAGCAGGTATGAGCGAGCAGTACTTC. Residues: CASSFLAGAGMSEQYF.

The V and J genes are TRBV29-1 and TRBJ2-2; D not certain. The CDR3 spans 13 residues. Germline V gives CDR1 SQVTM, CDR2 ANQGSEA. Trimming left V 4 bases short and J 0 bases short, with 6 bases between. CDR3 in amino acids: CSVALANTGELFF. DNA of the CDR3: TGCAGCGTTGCTCTAGCGAACACCGGGGAGCTGTTTTTT.

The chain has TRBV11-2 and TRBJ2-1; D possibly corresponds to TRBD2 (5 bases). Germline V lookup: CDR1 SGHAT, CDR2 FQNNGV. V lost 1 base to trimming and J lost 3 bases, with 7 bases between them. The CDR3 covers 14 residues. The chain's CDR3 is CASSLGAGYNEQFF. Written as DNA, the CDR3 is TGTGCCAGCAGCTTAGGGGCGGGCTACAATGAGCAGTTCTTC.

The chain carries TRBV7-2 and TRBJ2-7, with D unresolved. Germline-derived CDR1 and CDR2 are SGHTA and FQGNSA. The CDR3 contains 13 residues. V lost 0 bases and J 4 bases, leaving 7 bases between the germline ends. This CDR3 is CASSLATQYEQYF. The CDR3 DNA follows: TGTGCCAGCAGCTTAGCCACCCAGTACGAGCAGTACTTC.

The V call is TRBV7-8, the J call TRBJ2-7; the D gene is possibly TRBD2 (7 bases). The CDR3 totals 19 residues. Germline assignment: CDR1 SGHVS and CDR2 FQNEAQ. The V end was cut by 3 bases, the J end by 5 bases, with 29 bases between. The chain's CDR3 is CASSLFSYLQRDNFNEQYF. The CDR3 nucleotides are TGTGCCAGCAGCTTGTTTTCGTATTTACAGCGGGACAACTTCAACGAGCAGTACTTC.

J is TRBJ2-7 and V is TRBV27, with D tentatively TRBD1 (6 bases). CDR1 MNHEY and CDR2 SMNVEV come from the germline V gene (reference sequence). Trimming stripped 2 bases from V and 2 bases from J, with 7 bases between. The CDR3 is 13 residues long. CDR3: CASSLGGPYEQYF. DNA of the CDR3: TGTGCCAGCAGTTTAGGGGGCCCCTACGAGCAGTACTTC.

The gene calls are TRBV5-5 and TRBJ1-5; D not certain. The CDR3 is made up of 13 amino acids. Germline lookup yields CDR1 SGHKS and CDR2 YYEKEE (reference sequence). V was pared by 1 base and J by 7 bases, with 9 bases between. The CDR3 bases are TGTGCCAGCAGCTTGAGCGGGCACCAGCCCCAGCATTTT. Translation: CASSLSGHQPQHF.

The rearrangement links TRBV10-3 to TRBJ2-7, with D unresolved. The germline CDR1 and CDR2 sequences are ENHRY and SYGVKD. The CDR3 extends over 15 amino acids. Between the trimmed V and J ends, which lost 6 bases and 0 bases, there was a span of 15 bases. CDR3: CAISLTERLSYEQYF. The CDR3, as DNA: TGTGCCATCAGCCTCACTGAGAGGCTCTCCTACGAGCAGTACTTC.

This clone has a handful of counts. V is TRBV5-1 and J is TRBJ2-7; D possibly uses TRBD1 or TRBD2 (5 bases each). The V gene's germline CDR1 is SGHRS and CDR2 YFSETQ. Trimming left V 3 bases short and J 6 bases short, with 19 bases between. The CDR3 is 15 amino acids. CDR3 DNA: TGCGCCAGCAGCTGGGGGAGTTATTCAGCTACCGAGCAGTACTTC. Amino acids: CASSWGSYSATEQYF.

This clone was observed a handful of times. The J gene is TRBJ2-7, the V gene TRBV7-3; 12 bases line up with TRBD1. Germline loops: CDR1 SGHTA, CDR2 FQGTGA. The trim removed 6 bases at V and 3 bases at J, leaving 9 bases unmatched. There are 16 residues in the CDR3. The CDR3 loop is CASRGQGAQWNYEQYF. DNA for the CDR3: TGTGCCAGCAGGGGACAGGGGGCCCAGTGGAACTACGAGCAGTACTTC.

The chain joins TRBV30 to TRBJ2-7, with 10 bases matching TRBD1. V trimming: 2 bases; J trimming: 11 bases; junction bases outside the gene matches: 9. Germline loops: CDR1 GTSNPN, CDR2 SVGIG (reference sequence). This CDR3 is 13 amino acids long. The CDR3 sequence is CAWSTGTGAKKYF. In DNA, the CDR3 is TGTGCCTGGAGTACCGGGACAGGGGCCAAGAAGTACTTC.

DNA for the CDR3: TGCGCCAGCACCCCAACAGGGATGAACACTGAAGCTTTCTTT. Protein: CASTPTGMNTEAFF. The chain joins TRBV4-1 to TRBJ1-1; D is perhaps TRBD1 (6 bases). The V gene lost 7 bases and the J gene lost 0 bases, with 12 bases spanning the gap. Germline V lookup: CDR1 MGHRA, CDR2 YSYEKL. CDR3 length: 14 residues.

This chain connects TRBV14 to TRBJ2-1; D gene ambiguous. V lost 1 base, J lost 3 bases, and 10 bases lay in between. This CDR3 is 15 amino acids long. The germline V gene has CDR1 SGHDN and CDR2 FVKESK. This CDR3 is CASSQVWTSYNEQFF. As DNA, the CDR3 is TGTGCCAGCAGCCAAGTTTGGACCAGCTACAATGAGCAGTTCTTC.

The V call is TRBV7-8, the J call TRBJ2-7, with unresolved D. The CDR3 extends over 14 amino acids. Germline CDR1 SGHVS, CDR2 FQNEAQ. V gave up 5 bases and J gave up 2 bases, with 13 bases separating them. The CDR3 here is CASSLSTVTYEQYF. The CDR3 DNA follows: TGTGCCAGCAGCCTCTCGACTGTAACCTACGAGCAGTACTTC.

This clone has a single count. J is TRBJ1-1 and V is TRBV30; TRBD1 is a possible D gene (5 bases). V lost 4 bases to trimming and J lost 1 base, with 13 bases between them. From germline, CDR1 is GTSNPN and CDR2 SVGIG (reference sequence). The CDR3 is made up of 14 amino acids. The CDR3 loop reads CAWTGIQSNTEAFF. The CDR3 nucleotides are TGTGCCTGGACAGGGATTCAATCGAACACTGAAGCTTTCTTT.

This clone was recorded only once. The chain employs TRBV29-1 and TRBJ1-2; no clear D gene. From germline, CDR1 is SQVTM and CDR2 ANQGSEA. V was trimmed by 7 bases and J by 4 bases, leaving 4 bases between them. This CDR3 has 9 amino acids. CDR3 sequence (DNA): TGCAGCGAACTCTATGGCTACACCTTC. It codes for CSELYGYTF.

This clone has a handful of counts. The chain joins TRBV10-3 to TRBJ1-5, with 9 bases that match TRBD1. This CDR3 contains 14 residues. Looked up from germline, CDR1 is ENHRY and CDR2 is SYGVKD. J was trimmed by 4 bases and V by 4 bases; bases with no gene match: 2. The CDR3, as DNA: TGTGCCATCAGTGTACAGGGGGCGAATCAGCCCCAGCATTTT. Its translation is CAISVQGANQPQHF.

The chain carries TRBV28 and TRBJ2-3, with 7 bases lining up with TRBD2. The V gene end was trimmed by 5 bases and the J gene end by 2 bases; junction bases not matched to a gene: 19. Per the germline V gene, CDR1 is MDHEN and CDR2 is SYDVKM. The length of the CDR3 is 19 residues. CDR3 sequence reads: CASSPSFGALSGNTDTQYF. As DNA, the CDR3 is TGTGCCAGCAGTCCGTCGTTTGGGGCTTTGAGCGGGAACACAGATACGCAGTATTTT.

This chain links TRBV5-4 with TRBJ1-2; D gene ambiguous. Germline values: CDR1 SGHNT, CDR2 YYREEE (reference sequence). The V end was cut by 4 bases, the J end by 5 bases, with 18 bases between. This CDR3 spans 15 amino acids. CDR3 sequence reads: CASSPRVPISYGYTF. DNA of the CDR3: TGTGCCAGCAGCCCCCGGGTCCCGATATCGTATGGCTACACCTTC.

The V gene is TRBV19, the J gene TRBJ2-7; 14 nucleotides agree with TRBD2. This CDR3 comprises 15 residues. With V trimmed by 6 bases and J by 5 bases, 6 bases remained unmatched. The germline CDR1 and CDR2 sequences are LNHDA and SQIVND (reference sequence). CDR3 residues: CASRQGTSGRNEQYF. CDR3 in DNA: TGTGCCAGTAGACAAGGGACTAGCGGGAGAAACGAGCAGTACTTC. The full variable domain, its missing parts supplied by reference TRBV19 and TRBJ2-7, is DGGITQSPKYLFRKEGQNVTLSCEQNLNHDAMYWYRQDPGQGLRLIYYSQIVNDFQKGDIAEGYSVSREKKESFPLTVTSAQKNPTAFYLCASRQGTSGRNEQYFGPGTRLTVT.

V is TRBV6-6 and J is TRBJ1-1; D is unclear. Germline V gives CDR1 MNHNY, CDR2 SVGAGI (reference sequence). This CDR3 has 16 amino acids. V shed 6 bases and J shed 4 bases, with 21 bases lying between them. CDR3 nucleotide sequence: TGTGCCAGCAGCCCCCCCGCCCGGGTAGCCGCCACTGAAGCTTTCTTT. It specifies CASSPPARVAATEAFF.

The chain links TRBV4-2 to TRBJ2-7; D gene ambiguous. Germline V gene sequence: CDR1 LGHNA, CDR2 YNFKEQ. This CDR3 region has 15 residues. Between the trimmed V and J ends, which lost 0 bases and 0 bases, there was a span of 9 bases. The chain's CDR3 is CASSQDLGFSYEQYF. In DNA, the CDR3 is TGTGCCAGCAGCCAAGATCTCGGCTTCTCCTACGAGCAGTACTTC.

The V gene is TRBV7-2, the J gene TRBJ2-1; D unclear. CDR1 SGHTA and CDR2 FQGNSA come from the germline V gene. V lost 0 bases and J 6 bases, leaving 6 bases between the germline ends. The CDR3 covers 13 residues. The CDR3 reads CASSLAIGNEQFF. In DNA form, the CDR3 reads TGTGCCAGCAGCTTAGCGATAGGCAATGAGCAGTTCTTC.

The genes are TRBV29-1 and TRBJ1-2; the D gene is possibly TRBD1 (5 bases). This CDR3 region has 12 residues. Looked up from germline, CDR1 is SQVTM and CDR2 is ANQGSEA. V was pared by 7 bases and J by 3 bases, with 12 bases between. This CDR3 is CSATDTYYGYTF. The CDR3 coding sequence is TGCAGCGCTACGGACACTTACTATGGCTACACCTTC.

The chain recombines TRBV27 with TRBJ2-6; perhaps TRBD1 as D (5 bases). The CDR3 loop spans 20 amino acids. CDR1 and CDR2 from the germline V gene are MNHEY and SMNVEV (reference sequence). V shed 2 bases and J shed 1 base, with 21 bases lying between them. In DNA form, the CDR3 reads TGTGCCAGCAGTTTAGGGGTTTGGGGCCCTTTGGGTTCTGGGGCCAACGTCCTGACTTTC. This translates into CASSLGVWGPLGSGANVLTF.